Listed below are T cell receptor beta chains from one sample, sequenced in a study of blood T cells in healthy people across ages. One entry per CDR3 protein results from TCRdb running MiXCR on the 5' RACE reads. Of 800,000 or so distinct CDR3 sequences listed, under 80% are singletons. Sequencing input: blood. The receptors come from a man younger than 40 in good health. Each CDR3 is given with its conserved first and last residue. The order of the fields is J gene, D gene, clone size, V gene, CDR3 protein, CDR3 DNA. A D gene is named only where the DNA matches it firmly. Clone size is given for some rows only: seen once, a few or many times, or a class if the clone is expanded.

j_call: TRBJ2-7; d_call: -; clone_size: -; v_call: TRBV28; cdr3_aa: CASSSPGPLHNEQYF; cdr3_nt: TGTGCCAGCAGTTCCCCGGGTCCTTTGCACAACGAGCAGTACTTC
j_call: TRBJ2-3; d_call: -; clone_size: -; v_call: TRBV27; cdr3_aa: CASSFTSSVPDTQYF; cdr3_nt: TGTGCCAGCAGTTTTACGAGCTCGGTTCCAGATACGCAGTATTTT
j_call: TRBJ2-5; d_call: TRBD1; clone_size: -; v_call: TRBV25-1; cdr3_aa: CATAPGQQTQYF; cdr3_nt: TGTGCCACCGCCCCGGGACAGCAGACCCAGTACTTC
j_call: TRBJ2-3; d_call: TRBD1; clone_size: -; v_call: TRBV7-2; cdr3_aa: CASSSDRGRSTDTQYF; cdr3_nt: TGTGCCAGCAGCTCAGACAGGGGGCGCAGCACAGATACGCAGTATTTT
j_call: TRBJ2-5; d_call: TRBD1; clone_size: -; v_call: TRBV11-2; cdr3_aa: CASSSMTGTAWGTQYF; cdr3_nt: TGTGCCAGCAGCTCAATGACCGGGACAGCCTGGGGGACCCAGTACTTC
j_call: TRBJ2-3; d_call: -; clone_size: -; v_call: TRBV5-1; cdr3_aa: CASSRHERLTDTQYF; cdr3_nt: TGCGCCAGCAGCCGCCACGAGCGGTTAACAGATACGCAGTATTTT
j_call: TRBJ2-2; d_call: -; clone_size: -; v_call: TRBV24-1; cdr3_aa: CAVDGGPVGELFF; cdr3_nt: TGTGCCGTGGACGGGGGGCCGGTCGGGGAGCTGTTTTTT
j_call: TRBJ2-3; d_call: -; clone_size: -; v_call: TRBV5-1; cdr3_aa: CASSLAAAEDTQYF; cdr3_nt: TGCGCCAGCAGCCTTGCGGCAGCGGAAGATACGCAGTATTTT
j_call: TRBJ2-3; d_call: -; clone_size: -; v_call: TRBV13; cdr3_aa: CASSLEDRSTDTQYF; cdr3_nt: TGTGCCAGCAGCTTAGAAGACAGGAGCACAGATACGCAGTATTTT
j_call: TRBJ2-5; d_call: -; clone_size: -; v_call: TRBV5-1; cdr3_aa: CASSLGGVSQETQYF; cdr3_nt: TGCGCCAGCAGCTTGGGGGGGGTCAGCCAAGAGACCCAGTACTTC
j_call: TRBJ1-2; d_call: TRBD1; clone_size: few; v_call: TRBV29-1; cdr3_aa: CSDLQGAGYTF; cdr3_nt: TGCAGCGATCTCCAGGGGGCTGGCTACACCTTC
j_call: TRBJ2-3; d_call: TRBD1; clone_size: -; v_call: TRBV12-3/TRBV12-4; cdr3_aa: CASSLLSRGTDTQYF; cdr3_nt: TGTGCCAGCAGTTTGCTGTCCAGGGGGACAGATACGCAGTATTTT
j_call: TRBJ1-5; d_call: TRBD1; clone_size: -; v_call: TRBV28; cdr3_aa: CASSFGTANQPQHF; cdr3_nt: TGTGCCAGCAGTTTCGGGACAGCGAATCAGCCCCAGCATTTT
j_call: TRBJ2-5; d_call: TRBD1; clone_size: -; v_call: TRBV27; cdr3_aa: CASSHRGPQETQYF; cdr3_nt: TGTGCCAGCAGTCACAGGGGGCCCCAAGAGACCCAGTACTTC
j_call: TRBJ2-6; d_call: -; clone_size: few; v_call: TRBV9; cdr3_aa: CASSVEKGKSGANVLTF; cdr3_nt: TGTGCCAGCAGCGTAGAAAAAGGGAAGTCCGGGGCCAACGTCCTGACTTTC
j_call: TRBJ2-1; d_call: TRBD2; clone_size: once; v_call: TRBV28; cdr3_aa: CASSSPLAGGDNEQFF; cdr3_nt: TGTGCCAGCAGTTCGCCCTTAGCGGGGGGGGACAATGAGCAGTTCTTC
j_call: TRBJ2-3; d_call: TRBD2; clone_size: -; v_call: TRBV6-5; cdr3_aa: CASSYGGEVDTQYF; cdr3_nt: TGTGCCAGCAGTTACGGGGGGGAGGTGGATACGCAGTATTTT
j_call: TRBJ2-5; d_call: -; clone_size: -; v_call: TRBV25-1; cdr3_aa: CASPPPGGAETQYF; cdr3_nt: TGTGCCAGCCCCCCCCCGGGGGGCGCAGAGACCCAGTACTTC
j_call: TRBJ2-3; d_call: -; clone_size: once; v_call: TRBV5-1; cdr3_aa: CASSELGGTDTQYF; cdr3_nt: TGCGCCAGCAGCGAGCTCGGGGGCACAGATACGCAGTATTTT
j_call: TRBJ2-7; d_call: -; clone_size: -; v_call: TRBV12-3/TRBV12-4; cdr3_aa: CASSLAWGGGSSYEQYF; cdr3_nt: TGTGCCAGCAGTTTAGCCTGGGGTGGGGGTAGCTCCTACGAGCAGTACTTC
j_call: TRBJ2-5; d_call: -; clone_size: -; v_call: TRBV4-3; cdr3_aa: CASSQEGYRTQVATQYF; cdr3_nt: TGCGCCAGCAGCCAAGAAGGTTACAGGACCCAGGTTGCGACCCAGTACTTC
j_call: TRBJ2-3; d_call: TRBD2; clone_size: -; v_call: TRBV4-3; cdr3_aa: CASSQAGGRTDTQYF; cdr3_nt: TGCGCCAGCAGCCAGGCGGGGGGGCGAACAGATACGCAGTATTTT
j_call: TRBJ2-7; d_call: -; clone_size: -; v_call: TRBV18; cdr3_aa: CASSPSQGVSYEQYF; cdr3_nt: TGTGCCAGCTCACCATCCCAGGGAGTCTCCTACGAGCAGTACTTC
j_call: TRBJ2-2; d_call: -; clone_size: -; v_call: TRBV6-6; cdr3_aa: CASSGAQGSGELFF; cdr3_nt: TGTGCCAGCAGTGGGGCACAGGGAAGCGGGGAGCTGTTTTTT
j_call: TRBJ2-5; d_call: TRBD2; clone_size: -; v_call: TRBV7-3; cdr3_aa: CASSLIAPPAGVMETQYF; cdr3_nt: TGTGCCAGCAGCTTAATAGCCCCACCAGCGGGGGTGATGGAGACCCAGTACTTC
j_call: TRBJ1-2; d_call: TRBD1; clone_size: -; v_call: TRBV29-1; cdr3_aa: CSGGTTGVYGYTF; cdr3_nt: TGCAGCGGGGGAACAACAGGGGTCTATGGCTACACCTTC